Below, 2 T cell receptor beta chains from the same sample are listed, as sequenced in a study of OX40 agonist ivuxolimab in advanced cancers. Sequencing used immunoSEQ multiplex PCR; TCRdb keeps in-frame clones, though not all of them. The table lists approximately 40,000 clones, around 82% of them singletons. Source: CD4+ or CD8+ T cells sorted from blood, taken in a trial of the OX40 agonist ivuxolimab. All receptors derive from an adult with an advanced solid tumor such as melanoma, head and neck, liver or kidney cancer.

This chain connects TRBV6-6 to TRBJ1-1; D unresolved. The CDR3 extends over 14 amino acids. V was trimmed by 4 bases and J by 6 bases, leaving 15 bases between them. CDR1 and CDR2 from the germline V gene are MNHNY and SVGAGI (reference sequence). This CDR3 is CASSLETLPAEAFF. CDR3 sequence (DNA): TGTGCCAGCAGTTTAGAAACCCTCCCGGCTGAAGCTTTCTTT.

This clone has only a few counts. The chain employs TRBV13 and TRBJ2-6; perhaps TRBD1 as D (6 bases). The CDR3 is made up of 19 amino acids. Germline V CDR1 and CDR2: PRHDT, FYEKMQ (reference sequence). Trimming removed 4 bases at V and 0 bases at J, with 19 bases between. CDR3 sequence: CASSSGQTDISSGANVLTF. The CDR3 DNA follows: TGTGCCAGCAGCTCCGGACAGACAGACATAAGCTCTGGGGCCAACGTCCTGACTTTC.